The entry that follows covers one T cell receptor beta chain sequence. Terminally differentiated effector memory CD45RA+ cells were excluded from the naive CD8 cells, which were CD45RO-negative and positively selected for CCR7. The source of the sample is a study of shared clonotypes between healthy human individuals. Study context: The study drew on a couple of women and a few men aged 18 to 49 as donors.

The CDR3 sequence is 15 residues long. Unmatched junction bases numbered 15, after V lost 3 bases and J lost 9 bases. Germline CDR1 SGHDT, CDR2 YYEEEE. Assay: immunoSEQ multiplex PCR; the TCRdb copy retains only in-frame clones and omits some. The repertoire holds millions of clones, with roughly 91% as singletons. The TCR was taken from a man aged 18 to 30 in good health. Some clones in this sample may be carry-over from other donors' samples. The genes are TRBV5-6 and TRBJ2-7; 7 nucleotides line up with TRBD1. Material: naive CD8+ T cells from PBMCs. Written as DNA, the CDR3 is TGTGCCAGCAGCTATTCAGGGGGAACACTACAAGGGCAGTACTTC. It specifies CASSYSGGTLQGQYF.